This is a list of T cell receptor beta chains from one sample in a study of blood T cell repertoires in COVID-19. The assay was immunoSEQ multiplex PCR, and TCRdb's table has in-frame clones only and misses some. Of about 220,000 clones in the sample, roughly 80% were seen once. Sequenced material: peripheral blood. The source of these receptors is a human donor in a cohort sampled during active COVID-19. CDR3s include the opening cysteine and the closing phenylalanine or tryptophan. The D gene is left open where the match is weak. Clone size is shown for a subset of rows, as once, few, many or a class of expanded clone.

>NA|TRBV5-6|TRBJ1-1|NA
CASSLVRAGYTEAFF
TGTGCCAGCAGCTTGGTACGGGCGGGTTACACTGAAGCTTTCTTT
>NA|TRBV11-2|TRBJ2-1|TRBD2
CASSPRRGRALNEQFF
TGTGCCAGCAGCCCCCGCCGCGGGAGGGCCCTAAATGAGCAGTTCTTC
>NA|TRBV7-9|TRBJ2-7|NA
CASSSGVRVYEQYF
TGTGCCAGCAGCTCGGGAGTAAGGGTTTACGAGCAGTACTTC
>NA|TRBV11-2|TRBJ2-5|TRBD2
CASSRTSGRSETQYF
TGTGCCAGCAGCCGGACTAGCGGGAGAAGTGAGACCCAGTACTTC
>NA|TRBV15|TRBJ2-5|TRBD2
CATRSLAGQETQYF
TGTGCCACCCGATCACTAGCGGGACAAGAGACCCAGTACTTC
>once|TRBV10-3|TRBJ1-1|NA
CAISDGEVVNTEAFF
TGTGCCATCAGTGACGGGGAGGTCGTGAACACTGAAGCTTTCTTT
>few|TRBV20-1|TRBJ2-1|NA
CSARTGYEQFF
TGCAGTGCTAGAACAGGGTACGAGCAGTTCTTC
>NA|TRBV19|TRBJ2-1|TRBD2
CASSMSRLAGGGEQFF
TGTGCCAGTAGTATGAGTCGACTAGCGGGAGGGGGTGAGCAGTTCTTC
>many|TRBV18|TRBJ2-7|NA
CASSPPGVRAYEQYF
TGTGCCAGCTCACCACCCGGGGTGAGGGCCTACGAGCAGTACTTC
>NA|TRBV28|TRBJ1-2|TRBD1
CASSGTDYNYGYTF
TGTGCCAGCAGTGGGACAGACTATAACTATGGCTACACCTTC
>NA|TRBV7-9|TRBJ1-6|TRBD1
CASSPRDREINSPLHF
TGTGCCAGCAGCCCAAGGGACAGGGAGATTAATTCACCCCTCCACTTT
>NA|TRBV11-2|TRBJ1-5|NA
CASSLGSSNQPQHF
TGTGCCAGCAGCTTAGGCAGTAGCAATCAGCCCCAGCATTTT
>NA|TRBV11-3|TRBJ2-1|NA
CASSLAYGAGEQFF
TGTGCCAGCAGCTTAGCATACGGAGCGGGTGAGCAGTTCTTC
>NA|TRBV18|TRBJ1-2|NA
CASSPRETVGYTF
TGTGCCAGCTCACCCCGGGAAACGGTTGGCTACACCTTC
>NA|TRBV5-1|TRBJ1-4|TRBD1
CASSSGTGVNEKLFF
TGCGCCAGCAGCTCCGGGACAGGGGTTAATGAAAAACTGTTTTTT
>NA|TRBV4-3|TRBJ2-7|NA
CASSQDRTYLREQYF
TGCGCCAGCAGCCAAGATCGGACTTATCTACGAGAGCAGTACTTC
>NA|TRBV30|TRBJ2-3|NA
CAWSPLGPDTQYF
TGTGCCTGGAGTCCACTAGGTCCAGATACGCAGTATTTT
>NA|TRBV2|TRBJ1-4|TRBD1
CASRPGQAGNEKLFF
TGTGCCAGTAGACCGGGACAGGCTGGAAATGAAAAACTGTTTTTT
>few|TRBV3-1/TRBV3-2|TRBJ1-4|TRBD1
CASSPVPGQADEKLFF
TGTGCCAGCAGCCCCGTACCGGGACAGGCTGATGAAAAACTGTTTTTT
>NA|TRBV27|TRBJ1-1|TRBD1
CASSKDRGNTEAFF
TGTGCCAGCAGTAAGGACAGGGGGAACACTGAAGCTTTCTTT
>once|TRBV27|TRBJ2-1|TRBD2
CASSLAGVVHNEQFF
TGTGCCAGCAGTTTAGCGGGAGTGGTTCATAATGAGCAGTTCTTC
>NA|TRBV28|TRBJ2-1|NA
CASSFGRGTEKFF
NA
>NA|TRBV2|TRBJ2-7|NA
CASSDRVYEQYF
TGTGCCAGCAGTGACAGGGTCTACGAGCAGTACTTC
>NA|TRBV28|TRBJ1-2|TRBD1
CASTPTGVHYGYTF
TGTGCCAGCACCCCGACAGGGGTCCACTATGGCTACACCTTC
>NA|TRBV19|TRBJ1-1|NA
CASRLFMNTEAFF
TGTGCCAGTAGACTGTTCATGAACACTGAAGCTTTCTTT
>NA|TRBV19|TRBJ2-1|NA
CASSADRYNEQFF
TGTGCCAGTAGTGCGGACAGATACAATGAGCAGTTCTTC
>NA|TRBV27|TRBJ2-7|NA
CASSLSPMRRDKGYEQYF
TGTGCCAGCAGTCTTAGCCCCATGCGTCGGGACAAAGGCTACGAGCAGTACTTC
>NA|TRBV6-6|TRBJ2-7|TRBD1
CASSYPGTGGYEQYF
TGTGCCAGCAGTTACCCCGGGACAGGGGGTTACGAGCAGTACTTC
>NA|TRBV11-2|TRBJ2-2|TRBD2
CASSGGLAGVRGELFF
TGTGCCAGCAGCGGAGGACTAGCGGGAGTAAGAGGGGAGCTGTTTTTT
>once|TRBV5-4|TRBJ2-2|TRBD2
CASSPTGLAASRTGELFF
TGTGCCAGCAGCCCCACGGGGCTAGCGGCCTCGAGGACCGGGGAGCTGTTTTTT
>NA|TRBV12-5|TRBJ1-2|NA
CASGPDSVPRTGYTF
TGTGCTAGTGGTCCCGACTCCGTCCCCCGCACGGGCTACACCTTC
>NA|TRBV27|TRBJ1-2|TRBD1
CASSSGQSNYGYTF
TGTGCCAGCAGTTCGGGACAGAGTAACTATGGCTACACCTTC
>NA|TRBV18|TRBJ2-7|NA
CASSPAATYEQYF
TGTGCCAGCTCACCAGCGGCCACCTACGAGCAGTACTTC
>NA|TRBV5-4|TRBJ2-3|NA
CASSLGTSTDTQYF
TGTGCCAGCAGCTTGGGGACTAGCACAGATACGCAGTATTTT
>NA|TRBV27|TRBJ1-1|NA
CASSLWAGWTTEAFF
TGTGCCAGCAGTTTATGGGCAGGGTGGACCACTGAAGCTTTCTTT
>NA|TRBV7-6|TRBJ2-7|TRBD1
CASSPRTGGYEQYF
TGTGCCAGCAGCCCACGGACAGGAGGATACGAGCAGTACTTC
>NA|TRBV9|TRBJ2-7|TRBD2
CASSVYLAGGEQYF
TGTGCCAGCAGCGTATATCTGGCGGGAGGTGAGCAGTACTTC
>NA|TRBV6-6|TRBJ1-4|NA
CASSFQRGGVEKLFF
TGTGCCAGCAGTTTCCAGAGGGGGGGAGTTGAAAAACTGTTTTTT
>NA|TRBV2|TRBJ1-3|TRBD1
CATRGQGSGNTIYF
TGTGCCACCCGCGGACAGGGCTCTGGAAACACCATATATTTT
>NA|TRBV6-5|TRBJ2-7|TRBD2
CASSKPGLGNYEQYF
TGTGCCAGCAGTAAACCGGGACTAGGAAACTACGAGCAGTACTTC
>NA|TRBV19|TRBJ2-1|TRBD2
CASSIGPLAGGPGEQFF
TGTGCCAGTAGTATAGGTCCCCTAGCGGGAGGCCCCGGTGAGCAGTTCTTC
>many|TRBV27|TRBJ2-7|NA
CASSVRGYEQYF
TGTGCCAGCAGTGTTCGGGGGTACGAGCAGTACTTC
>NA|TRBV3-1/TRBV3-2|TRBJ2-1|TRBD1
CASSPQGSPYNEQFF
TGTGCCAGCAGCCCACAGGGGAGCCCTTACAATGAGCAGTTCTTC
>NA|TRBV4-3|TRBJ2-7|TRBD2
CASSQEALKPGTSGLEQYF
TGCGCCAGCAGCCAAGAGGCTCTAAAGCCGGGGACTAGCGGGCTCGAGCAGTACTTC
>NA|TRBV19|TRBJ2-7|NA
CAQAAGCHEQYF
TGTGCCCAGGCGGCGGGGTGTCACGAGCAGTACTTC
>NA|TRBV28|TRBJ2-7|NA
CASPPRRPTRNEQYF
TGTGCCAGCCCTCCCCGGCGGCCAACCCGCAACGAGCAGTACTTC
>NA|TRBV28|TRBJ2-7|NA
CASSFQGSYEQYF
TGTGCCAGCAGTTTTCAGGGGTCCTACGAGCAGTACTTC
>NA|TRBV4-3|TRBJ2-3|TRBD2
CASSQDRASGSGRNTQYF
TGCGCCAGCAGCCAAGATCGGGCTAGCGGGAGTGGGAGGAATACGCAGTATTTT
>NA|TRBV7-9|TRBJ2-7|NA
CASSKATDTYEQYF
TGTGCCAGCAGCAAAGCGACAGATACCTACGAGCAGTACTTC
>NA|TRBV6-6|TRBJ1-2|TRBD1
CASSNTGGLDYGYTF
TGTGCCAGCAGCAACACAGGGGGCCTGGACTATGGCTACACCTTC
>few|TRBV3-1/TRBV3-2|TRBJ2-2|NA
CASSFRLTNTGELFF
TGTGCCAGCAGCTTTAGACTCACGAACACCGGGGAGCTGTTTTTT
>NA|TRBV6-6|TRBJ1-2|TRBD1
CASSYHGTGDNYGYTF
TGTGCCAGCAGTTACCACGGGACAGGGGATAACTATGGCTACACCTTC
>NA|TRBV7-3|TRBJ2-1|TRBD2
CASSLITTSGRYNEQFF
TGTGCCAGCAGCTTAATCACTACTAGCGGGAGATACAATGAGCAGTTCTTC